This T cell receptor beta chain was found in a study of cytomegalovirus exposure and HLA in healthy donors (dated by TCRdb to about 2017). About the full investigation: An earlier analysis of 587 of the donors reported 276 Gb of sequence data and around 100 million unique TCR beta sequences obtained from 180 million or so T cells. In addition to the first cohort of 666 subjects, a separate validation cohort of 120 different subjects was used. Because of strong linkage in the cohort, five DR-DQ haplotypes were treated as single units for association and clustering. A later genetic analysis took genome-wide SNP genotypes for about 55% of the 666 donors and used that subset as a discovery cohort. Of the approximately 400 genotyped donors, roughly 80% fell in the genetic ancestry cluster associated with self-reported Caucasian donors. Rather than using new phenotypic data, the later analysis identified candidate immune exposures from TCR beta sequences and from how often those sequences occurred across donors. Using immunosequencing, the study profiled T cell repertoires from around 670 subjects and related those repertoires to cytomegalovirus serostatus. Among around 400 genotyped donors of the cohort, an average of around 240,000 unique TCR beta nucleotide sequences was sequenced per donor, of which roughly 17% were non-productive. All discovery cohort repertoires had been generated on a single sequencing platform. An early release covering roughly 600 HLA-typed donors comprised about 320 gigabases of sequencing data and around 86 million unique TCR sequences. To decide whether each TCR beta V gene segment behaved as functional or pseudogenic, an earlier analysis of fewer than 750 of the donors relied on high-throughput TCR beta sequencing. Both class I and class II loci were covered by HLA typing, at four-digit resolution. To predict cytomegalovirus infection status, the study brought together high-throughput TCR immunosequencing, statistical association of individual TCRs with disease status, and machine learning. Typing coverage differed by locus: A, B, C, DRB1 and DQB1 were typed in about 629-630 donors, DQA1 in 500 to 550, DPA1 in 606, and DPB1 in 400 to 490. In a later analysis, previously published TCR beta repertoires from 670 or so donors were re-analyzed and high-resolution HLA genotyping was added so that TCR occurrence patterns could be studied. Donor age, sex, ethnicity and CMV serostatus were collected together with the repertoire data. The study aimed to test whether cataloging public T cell receptors could reveal signatures of past pathogen exposure.

The cohort was made up of around 720 healthy bone marrow donors. At the time of sampling, all cohort members were nominally healthy, though unrecorded immune exposures were likely present. The donor was CMV seronegative and belonged to the group of over 350 seronegative cohort members. Each donor provided a peripheral blood sample, and peripheral blood mononuclear cells were used for TCR beta sequencing. Genomic DNA extraction from the blood cell samples was performed with the Qiagen DNeasy Blood Extraction Kit. Results the study describes overall, beyond this receptor: Immune exposure information for the cohort was limited to CMV serostatus. Because some donors lacked HLA typing at each locus, the association tests relied only on the typed subset. In an earlier analysis of around 600 of the donors, most TCR beta V segments were observed in productive rearrangements about 87% or about 30% of the time, broadly matching IMGT annotations. Presence/absence analyses assumed roughly uniform sequencing depth across donors, an assumption that may not hold. In the study, roughly 160 TCR beta chains were listed as associated with cytomegalovirus. The earlier analysis of some 560 of the donors excluded some 16 rarely observed V segments, including chromosome 9 orphons, because counts were too low. Three of the identified cytomegalovirus-associated TCR beta chains were confirmed in vitro to be specific for cytomegalovirus antigens. According to a later analysis, parvovirus B19, influenza, CMV and Epstein-Barr virus appeared linked to several top co-occurrence clusters. In a later analysis, TCR association rates were found to vary across HLA loci, with the most associated TCRs seen for DRB1 alleles and the fewest for HLA-C alleles. A further reported finding was that TCR beta sequences accurately predicted the HLA-A and HLA-B alleles for most subjects in the first cohort. In a later analysis, more than 15,000 TCR beta sequences were associated with specific HLA alleles at a false discovery rate of 0.05. The classifier was reported to diagnose cytomegalovirus status with high specificity and sensitivity in both the original and validation cohorts. Compared with equally common non-associated chains, HLA-associated TCR beta chains in a later analysis were more clonally expanded and had lower generation probabilities. Most TCR sequences were observed very rarely across donors, whereas some public TCRs were present in many individuals. The authors suggested that the approach could potentially be generalized to other disease states and immunological phenotypes. A later genetic analysis associated a missense DCLRE1C variant with V-gene and J-gene trimming of TCR beta chains, and an independent cohort replicated the association. Assigning TCR associations to individual alleles was difficult when HLA alleles, especially DR and DQ, strongly co-occurred. Compared with the roughly 670-donor mean, donors in an Asian-associated ancestry cluster had fewer N-insertions in productive TCRs, according to a later genetic analysis. The sequencing pipeline was judged likely to have produced a cluster of highly shared sequence variants as a technical artifact. Because the 87-base-pair reads could not distinguish some IMGT-functional V segments, including TRBV6-2 and TRBV6-3, those segments were excluded. In this cohort, only TCR beta chains were sequenced, and detectable features were limited by the absence of alpha or paired-chain data. Most CMV-associated TCR beta chains appeared to be HLA-restricted in a later analysis, and the HLA associations seemed to be driven largely by CMV exposure. Linkage disequilibrium might explain the correlated functional status among segregating V segments, but an unknown experimental factor could not be ruled out.

From its cysteine to its phenylalanine, the CDR3 spans 15 amino acids. Left in the record is the CDR3 DNA by itself, 45 bases read in frame from the first base. The germline V gene yields MGHDK for CDR1 and SYGVNS for CDR2. V is cut by 0 bases and J by 5 bases, and the space between the germline ends is 12 bases. The library was generated by the immunoSEQ multiplex PCR assay. The multiplex PCR relied on a mix of 60 forward primers for TCR Vbeta segments and 13 reverse primers for TCR Jbeta segments. A multiplex PCR assay on genomic DNA amplified the CDR3 region of rearranged TCR beta genes. The amplified TCR beta libraries were sequenced on the Illumina HiSeq System as 87-base-pair reads. As for the authors' bioinformatics: A later analysis counted 75 million to 100 million unique TCR beta chains across the 666 repertoires, and some 11 million of these chains were shared by at least two donors. Raw reads were error-corrected and collapsed into unique sequences by a nearest-neighbor algorithm in which closely related sequences were merged to remove PCR and sequencing errors. V, D and J gene segments were assigned by aligning CDR3 sequences to IMGT reference sequences. Each retained sequence needed at least a six-nucleotide match to both a V gene segment and a J gene segment. Rearrangements were called productive when the CDR3 lacked stop codons and stayed in frame with V and J; all others were non-productive. CDR3 was defined by IMGT convention, running from the second conserved V-encoded cysteine to the conserved J-encoded phenylalanine. The earlier analysis of some 540 of the donors excluded any sequence lacking an unambiguous match to a single V gene segment. An earlier analysis of fewer than 650 of the donors classified V segments as functional when productive rearrangements were above 56.7% and as segregating when the standard deviation between donors was above 5%. To diagnose cytomegalovirus status from the catalog of TCR beta chain sequences, a statistical classification framework was built. In a later analysis, V and J genes were assigned by comparing TCR nucleotide sequences against IMGT/GENE-DB human TR gene sequences. In a later analysis, CDR3 sequences and most-parsimonious VDJ recombination scenarios were assigned using the TCRdist pipeline. A later analysis defined each TCR beta chain by its CDR3 amino acid sequence plus V-gene family, and excluded reads lacking a unique V-gene family. In a later analysis, fewer than 600 highly shared, low-generation-probability nucleotide sequences were removed to address suspected cross-contamination and a sequencing artifact. In a later analysis, a clonal expansion index for each public chain was calculated from normalized within-repertoire ranks of inferred template counts. Generation probabilities in a later analysis came from a VDJ recombination model fitted to out-of-frame rearrangements, and those results were checked against IGoR. A later analysis scored TCR-TCR, TCR-HLA and TCR-CMV co-occurrence with hypergeometric tests, applying a repertoire-size bias correction to TCR pairs. In a later analysis, false discovery rates were estimated by permuting HLA or CMV assignments 20 times. In a later analysis, co-occurring TCRs were grouped using DBSCAN, and TCRdist sequence similarity was added for clustering within HLA-allele-positive subsets. For co-occurrence clustering, repertoires with fewer than 30,000 or more than 120,000 public chains were excluded, along with roughly five repertoires with anomalous nucleotide sharing. The clones in this table, taken by TCRdb from immuneACCESS, are in-frame only. Not every clone is retained; where verified, under half of the shortfall comes from an unresolved V gene, and the cause of the rest is unknown. V and J calls and clone size are copied from that table; D and trimming were computed from the DNA. The sample table holds under 200,000 clones, of which about 77% were seen once. The ten largest make up around 1.3% of the sample.

Regarding this clone: Its antigen is still unknown. No much larger clone is present one base from it, and per-base qualities are unavailable.

This receptor chain uses TRBV25-1 and TRBJ2-3; the best D guess is TRBD2, with 5 bases matching. Sequencing was done on a sample of PBMCs. The source of this sequence is a woman aged 50 to 60 in good health and CMV-seronegative. The CDR3 sequence is CASSEYRAGVDTQYF. The base sequence is TGTGCCAGCAGTGAATATAGGGCGGGCGTAGATACGCAGTATTTT.